One and the same sample provided the 30 T cell receptor beta chains below, sequenced in a study of CD4 and CD8 cells across lung adenocarcinoma regions. TCRdb re-called the PCR reads through MiXCR, storing one row per CDR3 protein. The sample shows tens of thousands of distinct CDR3 sequences, about 54% of them seen only once. Input material: CD8+ T cells from the center of a lung tumor. The receptors were gathered from a female donor with lung adenocarcinoma. The CD4 and CD8 labels of this study may be unreliable.

This sequence joins TRBV6-1 and TRBJ2-3; D is possibly TRBD2 (6 bases). Germline V gene data show CDR1 as MNHNS and CDR2 as SASEGT. The CDR3 length is 14 residues. V was cut by 2 bases and J by 5 bases, with 11 bases left in between. The CDR3 DNA reads TGTGCCAGCAGTGAATTGCGGGATGTAGATACGCAGTATTTT. It specifies CASSELRDVDTQYF.

The J gene is TRBJ2-3, the V gene TRBV6-5, with TRBD1 identical over 8 bases. The V and J ends lost 3 bases and 2 bases, in that order; junction bases with no gene match: 10. The CDR3 extends over 17 amino acids. CDR1 is MNHEY and CDR2 is SVGAGI in the germline V gene. CDR3 DNA: TGTGCCAGCAGTTATACCGGGACAGGAGCCCCCACAGATACGCAGTATTTT. Translation gives CASSYTGTGAPTDTQYF.

This clonotype was seen a single time. Here the CDR3 DNA reads TGTGCCAGCAACCGACTAGCGGGAAGGGGCTCAGAGACCCAGTATTTT. This translates into CASNRLAGRGSETQYF. The rearrangement uses TRBV6-1 and TRBJ2-3, with 11 bases lining up with TRBD2. Unmatched junction bases numbered 18, after V lost 7 bases and J lost 12 bases. Germline CDR1 MNHNS, CDR2 SASEGT. This CDR3 is built from 16 residues.

The chain links TRBV6-1 to TRBJ2-2; TRBD2 aligns across 10 bases. The V segment lost 5 bases and the J segment 4 bases; nucleotides outside the gene matches: 7. The germline V gene encodes CDR1 MNHNS and CDR2 SASEGT. The CDR3 sequence is 16 residues long. In nucleotides, the CDR3 is TGTGCCAGCAGTCTGGAGCGGGGGGGCGGCACCGGGGAGCTGTTTTTT. Its protein product is CASSLERGGGTGELFF.

The chain couples TRBV6-1 to TRBJ2-3; 8 bases match TRBD2. The CDR3 runs 16 residues. Losses at the gene ends were 5 bases for V and 3 bases for J; bases not matched to a gene: 10. Germline assignment: CDR1 MNHNS and CDR2 SASEGT. For the CDR3, the DNA is TGTGCCAGCAGTAGGGGACTAGGGCAAGGGACAGATACGCAGTATTTT. Amino acids: CASSRGLGQGTDTQYF.

CDR3 residues: CASRKQGLSDKDTQYF. In nucleotides, the CDR3 is TGTGCCAGCAGAAAACAAGGGCTGTCCGACAAAGACACCCAGTACTTC. V gene TRBV27 combines with J gene TRBJ2-4; the D is unclear. CDR1 is MNHEY and CDR2 is SMNVEV in the germline V gene (reference sequence). This CDR3 is built from 16 residues. Trimming stripped 6 bases from V and 13 bases from J, with 28 bases between.

Comments on this clonotype: Mismatch with germline at one junction end may stem from a read error. The chain employs TRBV27 and TRBJ2-5, with D possibly matching TRBD2 (6 bases). CDR1 and CDR2 from the germline V gene are MNHEY and SMNVEV (reference sequence). CDR3 length: 13 residues. CDR3 sequence: CASGGRDQKTQYF. For the CDR3, the DNA is TGTGCCAGCGGAGGGCGTGACCAAAAGACCCAGTACTTC.

This clonotype was recorded a few times. The chain employs TRBV7-7 and TRBJ2-3; 7 bases map to TRBD1. The germline V gene has CDR1 SSHAT and CDR2 FNYEAQ (reference sequence). The CDR3 extends over 14 amino acids. V was pared by 3 bases and J by 1 base, with 1 base of the junction left unmatched. CDR3 bases: TGTGCCAGCAGCTTCGGACAGGGCACAGATACGCAGTATTTT. Its protein is CASSFGQGTDTQYF.

This clonotype was recorded at least ten times. The genes are TRBV6-1 and TRBJ1-3; 8 positions agree with TRBD1. There are 14 residues in the CDR3. The trim removed 6 bases at V and 4 bases at J, leaving 5 bases unmatched. Germline CDR1 is MNHNS and CDR2 is SASEGT. CDR3 region: CASRDRDRGNTIYF. CDR3 coding DNA: TGTGCCAGCAGAGATAGGGACAGGGGAAACACCATATATTTT.

This clonotype was observed many times. This chain connects TRBV10-2 to TRBJ2-1, with D possibly called TRBD1 or TRBD2 (5 bases each). CDR1 is WSHSY, CDR2 SAAADI, per germline. The V gene lost 4 bases and the J gene lost 7 bases, with 14 bases spanning the gap. This CDR3 contains 14 residues. The CDR3 sequence: CASSGGREKNEQFF. In nucleotides, the CDR3 is TGCGCCAGCAGTGGAGGCAGGGAGAAGAATGAGCAGTTCTTC.

This clonotype was observed a few times. The chain uses TRBV10-1 and TRBJ2-3; 7 bases are shared with TRBD2. The CDR3 runs 16 residues. Germline-derived CDR1 and CDR2 are WNHNN and SYGVQD (reference sequence). V lost 4 bases, J lost 0 bases, and 7 bases stayed unmatched. CDR3 DNA: TGCGCCAGCAGTGTAGGTGCGGGGGAAAGCACAGATACGCAGTATTTT. Its protein is CASSVGAGESTDTQYF.

The chain employs TRBV6-1 and TRBJ2-5; D is unclear. The germline CDR1 and CDR2 sequences are MNHNS and SASEGT. Trimming pared 5 bases from V and 1 base from J, leaving 14 bases between. This CDR3 has 15 amino acids. The CDR3, as DNA: TGTGCCAGCAGTACAGACGCCAACTCCCAAGAGACCCAGTACTTC. This codes for CASSTDANSQETQYF.

This clonotype was observed many times. V gene TRBV12-3 or TRBV12-4 combines with J gene TRBJ1-2, with D possibly matching TRBD1 (5 bases). This CDR3 contains 14 residues. Trimming removed 3 bases from V and 7 bases from J, with 15 bases in between. CDR3 residues: CASSFGAGRGGYTF. Here the CDR3 DNA reads TGTGCCAGCAGTTTTGGGGCGGGGCGCGGTGGCTACACCTTC.

To note about this clonotype: A read error may be the cause here, since a much bigger clone is one base away. This sequence joins TRBV11-1 and TRBJ2-7; D unclear. This CDR3 has 12 residues. In germline, CDR1 is SGHAT, CDR2 FQDESV (reference sequence). V was pared by 5 bases and J by 2 bases, with 7 bases between. CDR3 amino acids: CASSRTTYEQYF. In DNA, the CDR3 is TGTGCCAGCAGCCGAACTACCTACGAGCAGTACTTC.

The chain couples TRBV27 to TRBJ2-3; TRBD2 agrees at 7 bases. The DNA end is a closer match to TRBJ2-7, so the J assignment may be wrong. The CDR3 covers 15 residues. Germline loops: CDR1 MNHEY, CDR2 SMNVEV (reference sequence). The CDR3, as DNA: TGTGCCAGCAGTCCTTTCGGGAGGCCCTACAATGAGCAGTACTTC. Translated, it gives CASSPFGRPYNEQYF.

In regard to this clonotype: A junction boundary mismatches the germline segment, possibly from a read error. The chain employs TRBV10-1 and TRBJ2-4; weak D call: TRBD1 (5 bases). Germline CDR1 and CDR2: WNHNN and SYGVQD (reference sequence). This CDR3 is built from 14 residues. Here the CDR3 reads CGVKGLRDKNIQYF. The DNA of the CDR3 is TGCGGCGTCAAGGGGCTGCGAGACAAAAACATTCAGTATTTC.

This clonotype appeared a few times. One base away lies a much larger clone, so this may be a sequencing read error. This chain joins TRBV10-2 and TRBJ2-7; 8 nucleotides agree with TRBD2. There are 13 residues in the CDR3. V shed 6 bases and J 4 bases; nucleotides not matched to a gene: 5. CDR1 is WSHSY, CDR2 SAAADI, per germline. CDR3 residues: CASREAGAYEQYF. The CDR3 DNA reads TGCGCCAGCAGGGAAGCGGGAGCGTACGAGCAGTACTTC.

This sequence joins TRBV6-1 and TRBJ2-2; weak D call: TRBD2 (5 bases). The CDR3 loop spans 15 amino acids. Deletions cut 2 bases from V and 1 base from J, with 8 bases between. CDR1 is MNHNS, CDR2 SASEGT, per germline. CDR3 sequence (DNA): TGTGCCAGCAGTGAACTGGGGAGGAACACCGGGGAGCTGTTTTTT. It codes for CASSELGRNTGELFF.

This clonotype was counted many times. This chain uses TRBV6-1 with TRBJ2-1, with D possibly being TRBD2 (5 bases). V lost 9 bases, J lost 0 bases, and 15 bases lay in between. CDR3 size: 15 residues. CDR1 is MNHNS and CDR2 is SASEGT in the germline V gene. The CDR3 sequence is CASRSGTSSYNEQFF. The CDR3 DNA reads as TGTGCCAGTAGGTCGGGAACTAGCTCCTACAATGAGCAGTTCTTC.

This clonotype was picked up a small number of times. J is TRBJ2-5 and V is TRBV27; TRBD2 matches at 9 bases. Germline CDR1 and CDR2: MNHEY and SMNVEV (reference sequence). The CDR3 length is 15 residues. V gave up 5 bases and J gave up 2 bases; unmatched junction bases: 6. The CDR3 is CASSRLAGGQETQYF. The CDR3 coding sequence is TGTGCCAGCAGTCGACTGGCGGGAGGGCAAGAGACCCAGTACTTC.

The chain couples TRBV5-1 to TRBJ2-4; D gene uncertain. Germline V gene sequence: CDR1 SGHRS, CDR2 YFSETQ. This CDR3 comprises 14 residues. Deletions cut 1 base from V and 7 bases from J, with 12 bases between. For the CDR3, the DNA is TGCGCCAGCAGCTTGTCAAGTACAGTCAACATTCAGTACTTC. This gives the protein CASSLSSTVNIQYF. Full variable domain (rest looked up from reference TRBV5-1 and TRBJ2-4): KAGVTQTPRYLIKTRGQQVTLSCSPISGHRSVSWYQQTPGQGLQFLFEYFSETQRNKGNFPGRFSGRQFSNSRSEMNVSTLELGDSALYLCASSLSSTVNIQYFGAGTRLSVL.

The chain links TRBV10-3 to TRBJ2-5, with D perhaps TRBD1 (6 bases). Germline V gives CDR1 ENHRY, CDR2 SYGVKD. The CDR3 length is 14 residues. CDR3 protein: CAGIGSSGADTQYF. The DNA for the CDR3 is TGTGCGGGGATAGGGTCTTCAGGGGCAGATACGCAGTACTTC.

The count of this clonotype is one. The chain links TRBV10-3 to TRBJ2-5; either TRBD1 or TRBD2 may supply D (6 bases each). The CDR3 runs 14 residues. Germline V gene sequence: CDR1 ENHRY, CDR2 SYGVKD. The CDR3 DNA is TGTGCGGGCAAGGGGGGCGGAGAGCAAGAGACCCAGTACTTC. Translated, it gives CAGKGGGEQETQYF.

This clonotype was recorded only once. One junction end does not reproduce the germline sequence, and a read error may be involved. The chain joins TRBV6-1 to TRBJ2-3; a weak D match, TRBD2 (5 bases). The CDR3 totals 18 residues. CDR1 is MNHNS and CDR2 is SASEGT in the germline V gene. CDR3 DNA sequence: TGTGCCAGCAGTGAAGTTTGGGTGCGAGCGGCTAGCACAGATATTCAGTACTTT. As protein: CASSEVWVRAASTDIQYF.

This clonotype occurred many times. V and J are TRBV7-2 and TRBJ2-3, with D tentatively TRBD2 (6 bases). V lost 2 bases, J lost 5 bases, and 14 bases lay in between. Germline V gene data show CDR1 as SGHTA and CDR2 as FQGNSA. This CDR3 has 15 amino acids. CDR3 bases: TGTGCCAGCAGCTTAAAGTCACTAGCAATAGATACGCAGTATTTT. Its translation is CASSLKSLAIDTQYF.

A word on this clonotype: At one end, the junction sequence differs from germline, possibly due to a read error. The chain is built from TRBV10-3 and TRBJ2-3; tentatively, D is TRBD1 (6 bases). The CDR3 totals 14 residues. Per germline, CDR1 ENHRY and CDR2 SYGVKD. The CDR3 loop is CAGSGGCDFGTQYF. Here the CDR3 DNA reads TGTGCGGGGAGTGGGGGCTGCGATTTCGGGACGCAGTATTTC.

The chain uses TRBV27 and TRBJ2-7; 7 positions match TRBD1. This CDR3 spans 14 amino acids. Trimming took 6 bases from V and 4 from J; bases not matched to a gene: 9. Per the germline V gene, CDR1 is MNHEY and CDR2 is SMNVEV (reference sequence). The CDR3 DNA reads TGTGCCAGCAGACGGGACAGTGAGATTTACGAGCAGTACGTC. It codes for CASRRDSEIYEQYV.

Here the CDR3 reads CASSLEPASGRRSEQFF. The CDR3 DNA reads as TGTGCCAGCAGCTTAGAACCCGCTAGCGGGAGAAGATCCGAGCAGTTCTTC. This chain uses TRBV7-2 with TRBJ2-1; 10 bases are shared with TRBD2. This CDR3 has 17 residues. Germline V CDR1 and CDR2: SGHTA, FQGNSA. Losses at the gene ends were 1 base for V and 10 bases for J; bases not matched to a gene: 13.

This clonotype has ten or more counts. The chain carries TRBV15 and TRBJ2-5; D is possibly TRBD1 (6 bases). The DNA end favors TRBJ2-7, so the J call may be wrong. The CDR3 is 13 amino acids. CDR1 LNHNV and CDR2 YYDKDF come from the germline V gene (reference sequence). CDR3 in DNA: TGTGCCACCAGCAAAGAACAGGGTGACGAGCAGTACTTC. It is translated as CATSKEQGDEQYF.

This clonotype was detected only a few times. The V call is TRBV6-1, the J call TRBJ2-3; TRBD2 agrees at 8 bases. The germline CDR1 and CDR2 sequences are MNHNS and SASEGT. Unmatched junction bases numbered 0, after V lost 6 bases and J lost 1 base. This CDR3 is 13 amino acids long. CDR3 protein: CASRRGGTDTQYF. CDR3 in DNA: TGTGCCAGCAGGCGGGGGGGCACAGATACGCAGTATTTT.